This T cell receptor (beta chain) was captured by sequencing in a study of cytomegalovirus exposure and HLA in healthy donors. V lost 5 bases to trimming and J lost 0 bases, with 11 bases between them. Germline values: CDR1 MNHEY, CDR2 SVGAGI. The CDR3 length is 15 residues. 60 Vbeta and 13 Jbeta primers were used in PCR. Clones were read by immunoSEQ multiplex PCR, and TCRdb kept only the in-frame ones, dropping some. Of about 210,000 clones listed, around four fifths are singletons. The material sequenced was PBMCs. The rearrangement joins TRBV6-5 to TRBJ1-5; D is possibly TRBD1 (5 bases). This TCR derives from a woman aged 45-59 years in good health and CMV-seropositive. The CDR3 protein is CASSVEGVSNQPQHF. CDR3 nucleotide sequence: TGTGCCAGCAGTGTAGAAGGGGTTAGCAATCAGCCCCAGCATTTT.